The rows below give T cell receptor beta chains drawn from one sample of a study of patients and donors after allogeneic stem cell transplantation. MiXCR, run by TCRdb on the RT-PCR reads, gives a single entry per CDR3 protein. This table holds approximately 220,000 distinct CDR3 sequences, roughly 38% found once. Sequenced material: blood, either unsorted or a sorted T cell fraction (not recorded which). These receptors were collected from a human donor who was either an allogeneic HSCT recipient or a stem cell or donor lymphocyte infusion donor (not recorded which). It is not recorded whose cells these are; they may come from a transplant donor. CDR3s include the opening cysteine and the closing phenylalanine or tryptophan. The order of the fields is CDR3 length, D gene, J gene, clone size, V gene, CDR3 DNA, CDR3 protein. The D gene is left open where the match is weak. Rows give clone size only sometimes, using once, few, many, or a class for an expanded clone.

14 TRBD1 TRBJ2-2 once TRBV5-1 TGCGCCACCGAAAGGGGGCTCAACACCGGGGAGCTGTTTTTT CATERGLNTGELFF
16 TRBD2 TRBJ2-1 NA TRBV4-1 TGCGCCAGCAGCCAGCCCCTAGCGGGGACCTGGGATGAGCAGTTCTTC CASSQPLAGTWDEQFF
13 NA TRBJ1-4 many TRBV7-6 TGTGCCAGCAGAGGCAGGGGAGGGGAAAAACTGTTTTTT CASRGRGGEKLFF
14 NA TRBJ1-2 NA TRBV7-2 TGTGCCAGCAGCCCCCTAGGGATTGCCTATGGCTACACCTTC CASSPLGIAYGYTF
15 NA TRBJ2-4 once TRBV6-6 TGTGCCAGCAGTTACCTGCAGGGAGCCAAAAACATTCAGTACTTC CASSYLQGAKNIQYF
14 NA TRBJ1-1 once TRBV5-1 TGCGCCAGCAGCCCTAGCCGGTTGAACACTGAAGCTTTCTTT CASSPSRLNTEAFF
16 NA TRBJ1-2 few TRBV3-1 TGTGCCAGCAGCCGAACCGGACGTACCCCCAACTATGGCTACACCTTC CASSRTGRTPNYGYTF
16 NA TRBJ1-5 NA TRBV20-1 TGCAGTGCTAGAGGGCTCCCCCGTGGCAGTAATCAGCCCCAGCATTTT CSARGLPRGSNQPQHF
16 NA TRBJ2-5 NA TRBV12-3/TRBV12-4 TGTGCCAGCATGCGCCAGGCCTTCAGAGGCGGCGAGACCCAGTACTTC CASMRQAFRGGETQYF
14 NA TRBJ1-1 NA TRBV9 TGTGCCAGCAGCGTAGCGGGGGACACTTCTGAAGCTTTCTTT CASSVAGDTSEAFF
14 NA TRBJ1-1 few TRBV12-3/TRBV12-4 TGTGCCAGCAGTGCAGGACAGATTACCACTGAAGCTTTCTTT CASSAGQITTEAFF
13 NA TRBJ1-3 NA TRBV10-3 TGTGCCATCGGAGGATACTCTGGAAACACCATATATTTT CAIGGYSGNTIYF
17 NA TRBJ2-3 NA TRBV3-2 TGTGCCAGCAGCCAAGATTTATGGGCAGGACGCACAGATACGCAGTATTTT CASSQDLWAGRTDTQYF
18 TRBD1 TRBJ2-6 NA TRBV12-3/TRBV12-4 TGTGCCAGCAGTCCCCAACAGGGGATGTTGTCTGGGGCCAACGTCCTGACTTTC CASSPQQGMLSGANVLTF
17 NA TRBJ2-7 once TRBV4-1 TGCGCCAGCAGCCAAGTGGGGAAAGGCAGGCGTTCCTACGAGCAGTACTTC CASSQVGKGRRSYEQYF
12 NA TRBJ1-2 few TRBV5-1 TGCGCCAGCAGGAGGGCCGGCGATGGCTACACCTTC CASRRAGDGYTF
17 NA TRBJ1-4 NA TRBV7-2 TGTGCCAGCAGCTTAGCAAGCGTGCGACCAGCGGATGAAAAACTGTTTTTT CASSLASVRPADEKLFF
15 NA TRBJ1-1 NA TRBV5-1 TGCGCCAGCAGCCTGGCGGCTCCAATGAACACTGAAGCTTTCTTT CASSLAAPMNTEAFF
16 NA TRBJ1-1 NA TRBV12-3/TRBV12-4 TGTGCCAGCAGGCCCCCCGCCGGATCCGGGAACACTGAAGCTTTCTTT CASRPPAGSGNTEAFF
13 NA TRBJ2-7 few TRBV16 TGTGCCAGCAGCCAATCTGGTGGATACGAGCAGTACTTC CASSQSGGYEQYF
11 NA TRBJ1-1 NA TRBV30 TGTGCCTGGAGTTCTGGGACAGAAGCTTTCTTT CAWSSGTEAFF